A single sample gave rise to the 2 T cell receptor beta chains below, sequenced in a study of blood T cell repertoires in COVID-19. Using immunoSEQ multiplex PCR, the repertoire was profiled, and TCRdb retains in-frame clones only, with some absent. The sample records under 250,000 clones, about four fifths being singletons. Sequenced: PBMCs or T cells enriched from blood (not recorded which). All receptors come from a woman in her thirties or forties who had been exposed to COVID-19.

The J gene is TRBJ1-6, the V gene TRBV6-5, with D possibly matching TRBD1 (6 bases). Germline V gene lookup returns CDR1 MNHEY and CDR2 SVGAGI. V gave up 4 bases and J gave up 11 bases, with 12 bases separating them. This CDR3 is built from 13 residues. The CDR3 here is CASSSQGLPPLHF. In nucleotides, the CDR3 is TGTGCCAGCAGTTCACAGGGTTTACCACCCCTCCACTTT.

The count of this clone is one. The CDR3 loop is CASSLGQGVSGTEAFF. The CDR3 bases are TGTGCCAGCAGCCTAGGACAGGGCGTGTCGGGCACTGAAGCTTTCTTT. The gene calls are TRBV5-4 and TRBJ1-1; TRBD1 agrees at 8 bases. This CDR3 has 16 residues. The germline V gene has CDR1 SGHNT and CDR2 YYREEE (reference sequence). V trimming: 4 bases; J trimming: 4 bases; junction bases outside the gene matches: 12.